The source of this T cell receptor beta chain is a study of T cell repertoires in cytomegalovirus infection. About the research overall: It was recently identified HLA-C-restricted and well-studied HLA-B-restricted CMV epitopes that the study used.

This clonotype was seen repeatedly, ten times or more. Its antigen is still unknown. The CDR3 is made up of 16 amino acids. J lost 5 bases, V lost 4 bases, and 13 bases had no gene match. Germline V lookup: CDR1 SGHVS, CDR2 FNYEAQ. Via MiXCR, TCRdb re-called the reads, giving one row per CDR3 protein. The profile shows 300,000 to 400,000 distinct CDR3 sequences, almost 30% of them singletons. Study-wide points: HLA-C-restricted, CMV-specific TCR beta clonotypes were dominant ex vivo. CMV carriers with the relevant HLA were identified by cumulative public TCR beta family frequency.

This clonotype was sampled from a human donor in good health (CMV status not recorded). Some clones in this sample may be carry-over from other donors' samples. The sample was cultured PBMCs, taken from culture after CMV antigen stimulation. The J gene is TRBJ1-1, the V gene TRBV7-6; TRBD1 matches at 7 bases. The CDR3 loop is CASSSRSLQGRTEAFF. The CDR3 DNA reads TGTGCCAGCAGCTCCCGTTCTTTACAGGGGAGGACTGAAGCTTTCTTT. Based on the CDR3 plus reference TRBV7-6 and TRBJ1-1, the full variable domain is GAGVSQSPRYKVTKRGQDVALRCDPISGHVSLYWYRQALGQGPEFLTYFNYEAQQDKSGLPNDRFSAERPEGSISTLTIQRTEQRDSAMYRCASSSRSLQGRTEAFFGQGTRLTVV.